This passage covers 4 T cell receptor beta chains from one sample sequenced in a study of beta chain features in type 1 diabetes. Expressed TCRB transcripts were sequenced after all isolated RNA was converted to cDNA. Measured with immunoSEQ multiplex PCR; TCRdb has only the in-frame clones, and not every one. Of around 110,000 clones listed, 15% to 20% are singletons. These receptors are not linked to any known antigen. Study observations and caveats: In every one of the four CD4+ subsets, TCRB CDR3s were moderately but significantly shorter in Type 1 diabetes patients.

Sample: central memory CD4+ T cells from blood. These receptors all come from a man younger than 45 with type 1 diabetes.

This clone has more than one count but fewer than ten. The CDR3 is CASSSGTVFADTQYF. Here the CDR3 DNA reads TGTGCCAGCAGCTCCGGGACTGTTTTTGCGGATACGCAGTATTTT. The gene calls are TRBV5-4 and TRBJ2-3; D is possibly TRBD2 (6 bases). Germline V gene data show CDR1 as SGHNT and CDR2 as YYREEE (reference sequence). This CDR3 contains 15 residues. The V end was cut by 3 bases, the J end by 6 bases, with 17 bases between.

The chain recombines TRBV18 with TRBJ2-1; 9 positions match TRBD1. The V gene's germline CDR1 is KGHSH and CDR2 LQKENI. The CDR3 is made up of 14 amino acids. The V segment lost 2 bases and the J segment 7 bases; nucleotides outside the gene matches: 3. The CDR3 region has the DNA TGTGCCAGCTCACCAGGGACAGGGAGTAATGAGCAGTTCTTC. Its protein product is CASSPGTGSNEQFF. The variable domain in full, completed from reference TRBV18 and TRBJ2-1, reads NAGVMQNPRHLVRRRGQEARLRCSPMKGHSHVYWYRQLPEEGLKFMVYLQKENIIDESGMPKERFSAEFPKEGPSILRIQQVVRGDSAAYFCASSPGTGSNEQFFGPGTRLTVL.

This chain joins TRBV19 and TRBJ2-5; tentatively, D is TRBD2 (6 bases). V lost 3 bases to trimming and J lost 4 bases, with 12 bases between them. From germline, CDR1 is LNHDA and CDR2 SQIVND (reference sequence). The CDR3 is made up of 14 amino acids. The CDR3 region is CASSMEGLGETQYF. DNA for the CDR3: TGTGCCAGTAGTATGGAGGGATTAGGAGAGACCCAGTACTTC.

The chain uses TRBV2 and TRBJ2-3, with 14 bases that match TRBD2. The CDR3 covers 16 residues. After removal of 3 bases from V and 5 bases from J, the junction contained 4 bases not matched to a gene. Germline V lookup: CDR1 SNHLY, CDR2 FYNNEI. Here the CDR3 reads CASSDTGTSGGDTQYF. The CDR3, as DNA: TGTGCCAGCAGTGATACCGGGACTAGCGGGGGAGATACGCAGTATTTT. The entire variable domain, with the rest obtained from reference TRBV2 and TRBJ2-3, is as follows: EPEVTQTPSHQVTQMGQEVILRCVPISNHLYFYWYRQILGQKVEFLVSFYNNEISEKSEIFDDQFSVERPDGSNFTLKIRSTKLEDSAMYFCASSDTGTSGGDTQYFGPGTRLTVL.